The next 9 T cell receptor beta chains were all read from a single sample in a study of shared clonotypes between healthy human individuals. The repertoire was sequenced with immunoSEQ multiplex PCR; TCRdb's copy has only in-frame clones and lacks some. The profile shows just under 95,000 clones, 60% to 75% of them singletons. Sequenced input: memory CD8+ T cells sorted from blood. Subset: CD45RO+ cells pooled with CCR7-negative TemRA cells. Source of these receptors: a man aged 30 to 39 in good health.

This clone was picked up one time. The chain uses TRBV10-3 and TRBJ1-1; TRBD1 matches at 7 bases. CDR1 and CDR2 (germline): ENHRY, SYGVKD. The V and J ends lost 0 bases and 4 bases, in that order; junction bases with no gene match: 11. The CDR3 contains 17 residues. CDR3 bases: TGTGCCATCAGTGAGTCGGGAGATAACAGGGGAGTCACTGAAGCTTTCTTT. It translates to CAISESGDNRGVTEAFF.

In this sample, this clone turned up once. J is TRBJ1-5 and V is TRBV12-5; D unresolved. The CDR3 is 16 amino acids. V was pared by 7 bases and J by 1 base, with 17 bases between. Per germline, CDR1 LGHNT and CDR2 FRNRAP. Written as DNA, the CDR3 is TGTGCTAGTGAGCTTCGTGATAGCTGGAGCAATCAGCCCCAGCATTTT. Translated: CASELRDSWSNQPQHF.

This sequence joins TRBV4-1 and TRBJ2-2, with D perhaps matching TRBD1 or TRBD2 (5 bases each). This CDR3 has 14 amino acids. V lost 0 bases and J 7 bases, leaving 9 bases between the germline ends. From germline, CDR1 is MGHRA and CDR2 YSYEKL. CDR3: CASSQDLRGGELFF. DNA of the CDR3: TGCGCCAGCAGCCAAGATCTGAGGGGCGGGGAGCTGTTTTTT.

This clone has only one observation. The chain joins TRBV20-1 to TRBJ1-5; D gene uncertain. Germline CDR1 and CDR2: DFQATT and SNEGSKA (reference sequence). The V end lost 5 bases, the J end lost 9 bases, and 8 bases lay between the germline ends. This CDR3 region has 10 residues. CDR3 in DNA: TGCAGTGCTGAGAAGGGGCCCCAGCATTTT. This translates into CSAEKGPQHF.

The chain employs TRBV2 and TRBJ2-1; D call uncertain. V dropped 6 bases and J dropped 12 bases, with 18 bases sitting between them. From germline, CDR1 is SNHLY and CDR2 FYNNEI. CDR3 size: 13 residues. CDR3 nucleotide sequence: TGTGCCAGCAGCCCCTTAGTCGGGCAGCGGCAGTTCTTC. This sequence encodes CASSPLVGQRQFF.

In DNA form, the CDR3 reads TGCGCCAGCAGCTTTGGACTGGAATACAATGAGCAGTTCTTC. It encodes CASSFGLEYNEQFF. V and J are TRBV5-1 and TRBJ2-1, with D tentatively TRBD2 (5 bases). Trimming took off 2 bases at V and 4 bases at J, with 10 bases between the two ends. Germline CDR1 SGHRS, CDR2 YFSETQ. The length of the CDR3 is 14 residues.

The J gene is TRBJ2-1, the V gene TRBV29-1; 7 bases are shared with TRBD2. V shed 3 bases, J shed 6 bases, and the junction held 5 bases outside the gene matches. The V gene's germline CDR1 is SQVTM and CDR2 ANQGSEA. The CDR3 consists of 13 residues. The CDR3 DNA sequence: TGCAGCGTTGATGCGGGAGTGGCCAATGAGCAGTTCTTC. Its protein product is CSVDAGVANEQFF.

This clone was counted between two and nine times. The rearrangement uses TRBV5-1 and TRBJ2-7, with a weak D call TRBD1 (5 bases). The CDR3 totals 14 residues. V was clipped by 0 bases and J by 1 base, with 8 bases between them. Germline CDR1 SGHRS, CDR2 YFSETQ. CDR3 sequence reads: CASSLDDSSYEQYF. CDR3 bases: TGCGCCAGCAGCTTGGATGACAGTTCCTACGAGCAGTACTTC. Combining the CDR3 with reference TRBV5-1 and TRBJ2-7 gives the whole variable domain KAGVTQTPRYLIKTRGQQVTLSCSPISGHRSVSWYQQTPGQGLQFLFEYFSETQRNKGNFPGRFSGRQFSNSRSEMNVSTLELGDSALYLCASSLDDSSYEQYFGPGTRLTVT.

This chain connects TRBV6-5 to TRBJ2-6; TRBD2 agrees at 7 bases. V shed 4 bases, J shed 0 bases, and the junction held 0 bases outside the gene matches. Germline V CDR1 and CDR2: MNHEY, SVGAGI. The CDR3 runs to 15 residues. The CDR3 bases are TGTGCCAGCAGTTGGACTAGCTCTGGGGCCAACGTCCTGACTTTC. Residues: CASSWTSSGANVLTF.